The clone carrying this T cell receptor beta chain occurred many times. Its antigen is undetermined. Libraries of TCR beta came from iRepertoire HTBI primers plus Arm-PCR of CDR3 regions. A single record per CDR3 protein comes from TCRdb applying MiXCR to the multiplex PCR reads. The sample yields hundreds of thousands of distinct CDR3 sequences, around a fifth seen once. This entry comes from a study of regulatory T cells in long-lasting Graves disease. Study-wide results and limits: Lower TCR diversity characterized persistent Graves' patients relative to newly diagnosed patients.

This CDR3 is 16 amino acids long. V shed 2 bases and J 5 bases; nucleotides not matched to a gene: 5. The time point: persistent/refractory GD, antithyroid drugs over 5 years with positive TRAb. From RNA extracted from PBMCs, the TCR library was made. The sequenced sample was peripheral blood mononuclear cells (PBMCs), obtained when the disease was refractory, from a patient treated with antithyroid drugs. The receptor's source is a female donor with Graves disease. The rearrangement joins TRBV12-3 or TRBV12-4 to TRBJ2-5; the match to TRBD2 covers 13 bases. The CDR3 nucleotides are TGTGCCAGCAGTTTAACTAGCGGGAGGGTGAGCGAGACCCAGTACTTC. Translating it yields CASSLTSGRVSETQYF.